This TCR beta chain was sequenced in a study of shared clonotypes between healthy human individuals. Study-level background: Each donor's CD4 naive and CD4 memory cells filled three plates apiece, CD8 naive two, and CD8 memory one.

A note on this clone: The target antigen is unknown.

The trim removed 3 bases at V and 0 bases at J, leaving 2 bases unmatched. The CDR3 is made up of 15 amino acids. CDR1 LNHDA and CDR2 SQIVND come from the germline V gene (reference sequence). Assay: immunoSEQ multiplex PCR; the TCRdb copy retains only in-frame clones and omits some. The data contain approximately 2.3 million clones, approximately 95% of them singletons. Overall study results and limits: What naive subsets generally showed was a larger estimated richness than memory subsets showed.

The J gene is TRBJ2-1, the V gene TRBV19; 7 bases align to TRBD1. Material for sequencing was naive CD4+ T cells from PBMCs. Subset specified: CD45RA+ positively selected. The clonotype originates from a man younger than 30 in good health. Some clones in this sample may be carry-over from other donors' samples. The CDR3 nucleotides read TGTGCCAGTAGTATGGGACAGAACTCCTACAATGAGCAGTTCTTC. This gives the protein CASSMGQNSYNEQFF.